Included here is one T cell receptor (beta chain) sequence, with context. Its antigen is unknown. The source of the sample is a study of shared clonotypes between healthy human individuals. General observations from the study: Donors were few, which limited the genetic and exposure-history diversity represented. Sorted-subset sequencing was shown by rarefaction to be incomplete despite large depth. Generally, estimated richness proved larger in naive subsets than it did in memory subsets.

The CDR3 has 14 residues. The germline V gene encodes CDR1 SQVTM and CDR2 ANQGSEA. V shed 3 bases and J 7 bases; nucleotides not matched to a gene: 7. Profiling relied on immunoSEQ multiplex PCR, and the TCRdb table lists in-frame clones only, not all of them. This table has approximately 640,000 clones, about 90% appearing once. This chain joins TRBV29-1 and TRBJ2-1; 9 nucleotides line up with TRBD1. Sequencing used memory CD8+ T cells from PBMCs. Described subset: CD45RO+ cells pooled with CCR7-negative TemRA cells. The clonotype comes from a man in his late teens or twenties in good health. Some clones in this sample may be carry-over from other donors' samples. CDR3 sequence: CSVEGQGFQNEQFF. For the CDR3, the DNA is TGCAGCGTTGAGGGACAGGGCTTTCAGAATGAGCAGTTCTTC.